Shown below are 18 T cell receptor beta chains from a single sample sequenced in a study of technical replicates of blood from a handful of donors. Clones were read by immunoSEQ multiplex PCR, and TCRdb kept only the in-frame ones, dropping some. The sample has some 79,000 clones, 91% seen once. Input material: T cells isolated from PBMCs. The receptors were gathered from a human donor in good health. Some clones in this sample may be carry-over from other donors' samples.

The chain carries TRBV5-5 and TRBJ2-5, with TRBD1 matching 11 bases. CDR1 is SGHKS, CDR2 YYEKEE, per germline (reference sequence). The CDR3 spans 16 residues. The junction had 6 bases not matched to a gene; V was cut back by 4 bases and J by 1 base. The chain's CDR3 is CASSRLGTGGQETQYF. The CDR3 coding sequence is TGTGCCAGCAGCAGACTCGGGACAGGGGGCCAAGAGACCCAGTACTTC. The full variable domain, rest sourced from reference TRBV5-5 and TRBJ2-5, is DAGVTQSPTHLIKTRGQQVTLRCSPISGHKSVSWYQQVLGQGPQFIFQYYEKEERGRGNFPDRFSARQFPNYSSELNVNALLLGDSALYLCASSRLGTGGQETQYFGPGTRLLVL.

This chain uses TRBV10-2 with TRBJ2-2, with 7 bases that match TRBD2. With V trimmed by 7 bases and J by 3 bases, 5 bases remained unmatched. The CDR3 spans 14 residues. Germline V gene sequence: CDR1 WSHSY, CDR2 SAAADI. CDR3 protein: CASNGGRDTGELFF. For the CDR3, the DNA is TGCGCCAGCAACGGGGGGAGAGACACCGGGGAGCTGTTTTTT.

This clone showed up just once. The chain recombines TRBV7-8 with TRBJ2-2; TRBD1 matches 7 bases. The CDR3 has 15 residues. The trim removed 7 bases at V and 6 bases at J, leaving 11 bases unmatched. Germline loops: CDR1 SGHVS, CDR2 FQNEAQ. The CDR3 sequence: CASISTGWVSGELFF. CDR3 DNA sequence: TGTGCCAGCATCTCGACAGGGTGGGTCTCCGGGGAGCTGTTTTTT.

This chain uses TRBV29-1 with TRBJ1-1; no definite D call. CDR3 length: 12 residues. V was shortened by 6 bases and J by 4 bases, with 12 bases between the two germline ends. In germline, CDR1 is SQVTM, CDR2 ANQGSEA. The CDR3 DNA reads TGCAGCGTGAGGGCCGTCGGCACTGAAGCTTTCTTT. Encoded protein: CSVRAVGTEAFF. The full variable domain, rest sourced from reference TRBV29-1 and TRBJ1-1, is SAVISQKPSRDICQRGTSLTIQCQVDSQVTMMFWYRQQPGQSLTLIATANQGSEATYESGFVIDKFPISRPNLTFSTLTVSNMSPEDSSIYLCSVRAVGTEAFFGQGTRLTVV.

For the CDR3, the DNA is TGTGCCAGGAATCCTGGACAGCTCTACAATGAGCAGTTCTTC. It encodes CARNPGQLYNEQFF. The gene calls are TRBV2 and TRBJ2-1, with a possible D match to TRBD1 (6 bases). There are 14 residues in the CDR3. Germline V gene data show CDR1 as SNHLY and CDR2 as FYNNEI. Trimming shortened V by 9 bases and J by 3 bases, and 15 bases separated the two germline ends.

The chain couples TRBV5-1 to TRBJ2-7, with 14 positions matching TRBD2. Germline CDR1 reads SGHRS; CDR2 reads YFSETQ. This CDR3 region has 16 residues. V lost 4 bases, J lost 5 bases, and 8 bases stayed unmatched. CDR3 bases: TGCGCCAGCAGCGGAGGGGGGACTAGCGGGAGCAACGAGCAGTACTTC. Protein sequence: CASSGGGTSGSNEQYF.

The CDR3 loop is CASRDRSWGTSTDTQYF. The DNA for the CDR3 is TGTGCCAGTAGAGATCGGTCTTGGGGGACTAGCACAGATACGCAGTATTTT. J is TRBJ2-3 and V is TRBV19, with D perhaps matching TRBD2 (6 bases). The CDR3 consists of 17 residues. CDR1 LNHDA and CDR2 SQIVND come from the germline V gene (reference sequence). Trimming pared 6 bases from V and 0 bases from J, leaving 19 bases between.

The chain carries TRBV12-5 and TRBJ2-2; D is possibly TRBD1 (6 bases). Trimming removed 0 bases at V and 1 base at J, with 12 bases between. The CDR3 consists of 17 residues. Germline lookup yields CDR1 LGHNT and CDR2 FRNRAP. In DNA form, the CDR3 reads TGTGCTAGTGGTTTGGTACGCACAGGGAAGAACACCGGGGAGCTGTTTTTT. Protein sequence: CASGLVRTGKNTGELFF.

The chain couples TRBV4-1 to TRBJ2-1; 7 bases agree with TRBD1. J lost 2 bases, V lost 4 bases, and 2 bases had no gene match. In germline, CDR1 is MGHRA, CDR2 YSYEKL. The CDR3 loop spans 14 amino acids. The CDR3 spells CASSPGQTYNEQFF. The CDR3 DNA follows: TGCGCCAGCAGCCCGGGACAGACCTACAATGAGCAGTTCTTC.

The chain is built from TRBV11-3 and TRBJ2-7, with 7 bases fitting TRBD1. The germline CDR1 and CDR2 sequences are SGHNT and YENEEA. V dropped 6 bases and J dropped 0; count of bases not matched to a gene: 8. CDR3 size: 15 residues. The chain's CDR3 is CASRQPGTDSYEQYF. The CDR3 DNA sequence: TGTGCCAGCAGACAACCCGGGACAGACTCCTACGAGCAGTACTTC. The variable domain in full, completed from reference TRBV11-3 and TRBJ2-7, reads EAGVVQSPRYKIIEKKQPVAFWCNPISGHNTLYWYLQNLGQGPELLIRYENEEAVDDSQLPKDRFSAERLKGVDSTLKIQPAELGDSAVYLCASRQPGTDSYEQYFGPGTRLTVT.

The gene calls are TRBV5-6 and TRBJ1-3; D gene uncertain. CDR1 SGHDT and CDR2 YYEEEE come from the germline V gene. CDR3 length equals 17 residues. V lost 4 bases and J lost 0, with 17 bases in between. CDR3 bases: TGTGCCAGCAGCGCGGTAGTGGAAGGCTACTCTGGAAACACCATATATTTT. Protein: CASSAVVEGYSGNTIYF.

V usage is TRBV11-3 and J usage is TRBJ2-7; the match to TRBD2 covers 8 bases. V was clipped by 2 bases and J by 6 bases; unmatched bases: 9. The germline V gene encodes CDR1 SGHNT and CDR2 YENEEA. The CDR3 length is 15 residues. The CDR3, as DNA: TGTGCCAGCAGCTTACAGGCCAGCGGGAGTGTCGAGCAGTACTTC. This codes for CASSLQASGSVEQYF.

The chain couples TRBV27 to TRBJ1-4; D unclear. The CDR3 extends over 13 amino acids. CDR1 and CDR2 (germline): MNHEY, SMNVEV (reference sequence). The ends were cut back, 3 bases at V and 4 bases at J, with 6 bases in the middle. This chain's CDR3 is CASSLGRNEKLFF. The CDR3 DNA follows: TGTGCCAGCAGTTTGGGCCGTAATGAAAAACTGTTTTTT.

This chain uses TRBV11-2 with TRBJ2-1; 8 nucleotides agree with TRBD2. V gave up 3 bases and J gave up 10 bases; unmatched junction bases: 17. Germline V lookup: CDR1 SGHAT, CDR2 FQNNGV. There are 17 residues in the CDR3. The CDR3 sequence is CASSFYTGTRASGEQFF. CDR3 sequence (DNA): TGTGCCAGCAGCTTCTACACCGGGACTAGAGCCTCAGGGGAGCAGTTCTTC.

The chain carries TRBV29-1 and TRBJ1-1; TRBD1 matches at 7 bases. CDR3 length: 12 residues. Trimming took 7 bases from V and 6 from J; bases not matched to a gene: 8. Germline V gene sequence: CDR1 SQVTM, CDR2 ANQGSEA. Written as DNA, the CDR3 is TGCAGCGGGACAGGACAGTCCTCTGAAGCTTTCTTT. Encoded protein: CSGTGQSSEAFF.

The rearrangement links TRBV7-9 to TRBJ2-1; D ambiguous. The V end lost 3 bases, the J end lost 10 bases, and 7 bases lay between the germline ends. CDR1 and CDR2 from the germline V gene are SEHNR and FQNEAQ (reference sequence). This CDR3 has 11 amino acids. DNA for the CDR3: TGTGCCAGCAGCTTTTTCCCGGAGCAGTTCTTC. It encodes CASSFFPEQFF.

The chain combines TRBV6-6 with TRBJ2-1; 10 nucleotides align to TRBD2. The CDR3 has 11 amino acids. Germline CDR1 MNHNY, CDR2 SVGAGI (reference sequence). J lost 9 bases, V lost 8 bases, and 1 base had no gene match. The chain's CDR3 is CASRLAGEQFF. DNA for the CDR3: TGTGCCAGCCGACTAGCGGGTGAGCAGTTCTTC.

This chain joins TRBV9 and TRBJ2-7; 8 bases match TRBD2. The CDR3 sequence is 14 residues long. V was pared by 3 bases and J by 5 bases, with 7 bases of the junction left unmatched. Germline V gives CDR1 SGDLS, CDR2 YYNGEE. CDR3 residues: CASSESGSPHEQYF. As DNA, the CDR3 is TGTGCCAGCAGCGAAAGCGGGAGTCCACACGAGCAGTACTTC. The full variable domain, its missing parts supplied by reference TRBV9 and TRBJ2-7, is DSGVTQTPKHLITATGQRVTLRCSPRSGDLSVYWYQQSLDQGLQFLIQYYNGEERAKGNILERFSAQQFPDLHSELNLSSLELGDSALYFCASSESGSPHEQYFGPGTRLTVT.